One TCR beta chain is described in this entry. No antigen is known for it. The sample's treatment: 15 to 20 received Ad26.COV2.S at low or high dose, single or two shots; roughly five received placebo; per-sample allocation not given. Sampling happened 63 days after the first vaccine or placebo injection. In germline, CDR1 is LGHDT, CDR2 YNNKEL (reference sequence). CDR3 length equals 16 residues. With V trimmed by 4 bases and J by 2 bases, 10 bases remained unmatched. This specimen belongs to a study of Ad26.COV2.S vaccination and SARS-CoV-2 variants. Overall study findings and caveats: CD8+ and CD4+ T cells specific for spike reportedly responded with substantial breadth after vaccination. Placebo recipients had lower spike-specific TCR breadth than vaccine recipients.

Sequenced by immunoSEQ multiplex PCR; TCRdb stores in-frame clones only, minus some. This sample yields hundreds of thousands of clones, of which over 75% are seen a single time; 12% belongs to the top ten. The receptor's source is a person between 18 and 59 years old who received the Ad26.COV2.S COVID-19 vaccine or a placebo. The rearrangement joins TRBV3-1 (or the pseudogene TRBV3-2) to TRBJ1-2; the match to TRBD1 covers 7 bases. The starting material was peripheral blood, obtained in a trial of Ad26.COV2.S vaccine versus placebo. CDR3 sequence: CASSPYAGTENYGYTF. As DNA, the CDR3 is TGTGCCAGCAGCCCCTATGCGGGGACAGAGAACTATGGCTACACCTTC.